This record concerns one TCR beta chain sequence. CDR3 length: 14 residues. Deletions cut 7 bases from V and 1 base from J, with 13 bases between. Germline CDR1 MDHEN, CDR2 SYDVKM. Methods used by the authors: Amplifying reference gene primers gave estimates of nucleated cell counts. Sequencing used immunoSEQ multiplex PCR; TCRdb keeps in-frame clones, though not all of them. That table furnishes V, J and clone size, whereas the DNA furnished D and trimming. Of around 160,000 clones listed, about nine tenths are singletons. The data are from a study of blood T cell repertoires in COVID-19. About the study: In each case, the material was cDNA or gDNA derived from T cells, B-cell-depleted T cells, or PBMCs.

The sequenced sample was peripheral blood. The rearrangement joins TRBV28 to TRBJ1-2; unclear D gene. This TCR came from an elderly man with acute or convalescent COVID-19. CDR3 DNA sequence: TGTGCCAGCACCCTGGGCAGCCTTAACTATGGCTACACCTTC. It translates to CASTLGSLNYGYTF.